The following is a T cell receptor beta chain sequence with its context. Its cognate antigen is unknown. Second doses at about 4 or about 12 weeks were pooled. The data originate from a study of T cell responses to AZD1222 COVID-19 vaccine. This CDR3 region has 13 residues. With 6 bases removed from V and 2 bases from J, the gap between germline ends came to 9 bases. CDR1 and CDR2 (germline): SGHRS, YFSETQ. Study observations and caveats: CD4 TCRs linked to vaccination spanned spike, dominating at 160-218 and 743-854. Clonal diversity was possibly underestimated, and white British individuals and females predominated among donors. Close to half of all spike-specific TCRs reportedly target regions of the variants that are unmutated.

Generated by immunoSEQ multiplex PCR, the TCRdb table keeps only in-frame clones and is missing some. In the table there are around 96,000 clones, about 86% of which are singletons. The V gene is TRBV5-1, the J gene TRBJ1-3, with unresolved D. The starting material was peripheral blood, obtained 28 days after the second AZD1222 dose. This TCR came from an adult who received the AZD1222 COVID-19 vaccine. In DNA, the CDR3 is TGCGCCAGCACTGGCCAGCCTGGAAACACCATATATTTT. It is translated as CASTGQPGNTIYF. Full variable domain (outside the CDR3, taken from reference TRBV5-1 and TRBJ1-3): KAGVTQTPRYLIKTRGQQVTLSCSPISGHRSVSWYQQTPGQGLQFLFEYFSETQRNKGNFPGRFSGRQFSNSRSEMNVSTLELGDSALYLCASTGQPGNTIYFGEGSWLTVV.